The 27 T cell receptor beta chains given below trace back to one sample, sequenced in a study of T cell changes during pregnancy in multiple sclerosis. Clones were sequenced by immunoSEQ multiplex PCR, and TCRdb holds only the in-frame ones, with some missing. The sample has tens of thousands of clones; around 93% are singletons. The source material was peripheral blood, sampled in the first trimester of pregnancy. The receptors derive from a female donor with multiple sclerosis, enrolled in a pregnancy study.

The chain combines TRBV11-3 with TRBJ2-1; 13 bases match TRBD2. The CDR3 is made up of 16 amino acids. Trimming at V came to 1 base and at J to 4 bases, leaving 1 base not matched to a gene. Germline V gene sequence: CDR1 SGHNT, CDR2 YENEEA. The CDR3 nucleotides are TGTGCCAGCAGCTTAGGACTAGCGGGGGGATACAATGAGCAGTTCTTC. Translating it yields CASSLGLAGGYNEQFF.

This clone was recorded once. The gene calls are TRBV7-3 and TRBJ2-3; possible D gene TRBD1, 6 bases. Germline CDR1 reads SGHTA; CDR2 reads FQGTGA. This CDR3 is 13 amino acids long. The V and J ends lost 1 base and 6 bases respectively, with 8 bases between them. The CDR3 bases are TGTGCCAGCAGCTTAAGCAGGGGCGATACGCAGTATTTT. It is translated as CASSLSRGDTQYF.

This chain uses TRBV6-6 with TRBJ1-4, with 9 bases identical to TRBD1. V trimming: 5 bases; J trimming: 7 bases; junction bases outside the gene matches: 5. This CDR3 has 14 amino acids. Germline V gene data show CDR1 as MNHNY and CDR2 as SVGAGI (reference sequence). CDR3 sequence reads: CASSQDRGVEKLFF. The CDR3 DNA reads TGTGCCAGCAGTCAGGACAGGGGAGTTGAAAAACTGTTTTTT.

The V gene is TRBV7-2, the J gene TRBJ1-5; 12 nucleotides agree with TRBD1. This CDR3 is built from 17 residues. The germline CDR1 and CDR2 sequences are SGHTA and FQGNSA. V dropped 5 bases and J dropped 4; count of bases not matched to a gene: 9. CDR3 sequence reads: CASSLTGTGGLNQPQHF. CDR3 nucleotide sequence: TGTGCCAGCAGCCTTACCGGGACAGGGGGCCTAAATCAGCCCCAGCATTTT.

The rearrangement joins TRBV18 to TRBJ2-5; 15 bases line up with TRBD2. This CDR3 region has 20 residues. The junction had 9 bases not matched to a gene; V was cut back by 0 bases and J by 1 base. Germline V gene lookup returns CDR1 KGHSH and CDR2 LQKENI. The CDR3 sequence: CASSPPGLAGGRTLQETQYF. The CDR3 region has the DNA TGTGCCAGCTCACCACCGGGACTAGCGGGGGGCCGTACCCTCCAAGAGACCCAGTACTTC.

This chain links TRBV7-9 with TRBJ2-7, with a tentative D call TRBD2 (6 bases). CDR3 length equals 16 residues. V was shortened by 5 bases and J by 1 base, with 18 bases between the two germline ends. CDR1 is SEHNR, CDR2 FQNEAQ, per germline (reference sequence). The CDR3 sequence is CASSQAAGPRSYEQYF. CDR3 DNA sequence: TGTGCCAGCAGCCAAGCCGCGGGACCGAGATCCTACGAGCAGTACTTC. Variable domain in full (rest from reference TRBV7-9 and TRBJ2-7): DTGVSQNPRHKITKRGQNVTFRCDPISEHNRLYWYRQTLGQGPEFLTYFQNEAQLEKSRLLSDRFSAERPKGSFSTLEIQRTEQGDSAMYLCASSQAAGPRSYEQYFGPGTRLTVT.

The rearrangement uses TRBV7-2 and TRBJ2-3; D may be TRBD2 (6 bases). Trimming cost V 1 base and J 4 bases, with 15 bases left between them. Germline-derived CDR1 and CDR2 are SGHTA and FQGNSA. CDR3 length: 16 residues. CDR3 amino acids: CASSLVGPGVADTQYF. CDR3 sequence (DNA): TGTGCCAGCAGCTTAGTGGGGCCGGGGGTCGCAGATACGCAGTATTTT.

The rearrangement uses TRBV29-1 and TRBJ2-3; TRBD2 matches at 7 bases. Germline CDR1 is SQVTM and CDR2 is ANQGSEA. The CDR3 extends over 13 amino acids. Trimming at V came to 4 bases and at J to 9 bases, leaving 10 bases not matched to a gene. In DNA form, the CDR3 reads TGCAGCGTTGGGGTCATGAGCGGGGAGACGCAGTATTTT. It yields the protein CSVGVMSGETQYF.

The CDR3 sequence: CASSSLDRGGTEAFF. The CDR3 bases are TGCGCCAGCAGCTCCCTGGACAGGGGAGGCACTGAAGCTTTCTTT. The V and J genes are TRBV5-1 and TRBJ1-1; TRBD1 matches 9 bases. Unmatched junction bases numbered 7, after V lost 3 bases and J lost 4 bases. Germline V CDR1 and CDR2: SGHRS, YFSETQ. The CDR3 contains 15 residues.

Note on this clone: Compared with germline, one end of the junction differs, possibly owing to a read error. This chain joins TRBV7-2 and TRBJ2-1, with 9 bases fitting TRBD2. The CDR3 is 15 amino acids. Germline values: CDR1 SGHTA, CDR2 FQGNSA. The CDR3 DNA is TGTGCCAGCAACTTAAGGCTAGCGGGGCGGGGTGGCTGGTTCTTC. It encodes CASNLRLAGRGGWFF.

The chain recombines TRBV15 with TRBJ2-5; 7 bases align to TRBD2. With V trimmed by 1 base and J by 5 bases, 7 bases remained unmatched. The CDR3 is made up of 15 amino acids. The germline gives CDR1 LNHNV, CDR2 YYDKDF (reference sequence). CDR3 sequence: CATSRGGGLLETQYF. CDR3 DNA: TGTGCCACCAGCAGAGGCGGGGGTTTATTGGAGACCCAGTACTTC.

This chain uses TRBV5-6 with TRBJ1-2; no reliable D call. This CDR3 has 13 amino acids. Trimming removed 4 bases from V and 4 bases from J, with 11 bases in between. CDR1 is SGHDT, CDR2 YYEEEE, per germline. The CDR3 DNA reads as TGTGCCAGCAGCGCTCCCCCGGGCTATGGCTACACCTTC. Translation gives CASSAPPGYGYTF.

The chain links TRBV19 to TRBJ2-7; 7 bases align to TRBD1. Germline CDR1 reads LNHDA; CDR2 reads SQIVND (reference sequence). The CDR3 sequence is 15 residues long. The V and J ends lost 6 bases and 1 base, in that order; junction bases with no gene match: 9. The CDR3 DNA follows: TGTGCCAGTAGCCCTACAGGGGCACGGTCCTACGAGCAGTACTTC. Residues: CASSPTGARSYEQYF.

V gene TRBV6-5 combines with J gene TRBJ1-6; 10 positions agree with TRBD1. The CDR3 spans 14 residues. Germline CDR1 MNHEY, CDR2 SVGAGI. The trim removed 8 bases at V and 9 bases at J, leaving 7 bases unmatched. The CDR3 sequence: CASGTGVVGSPLHF. CDR3 in DNA: TGTGCCAGCGGGACAGGGGTGGTGGGTTCACCCCTCCACTTT.

The rearrangement links TRBV7-6 to TRBJ1-2; no reliable D call. This CDR3 region has 14 residues. Trimming took 5 bases from V and 8 from J, leaving 18 bases between them. CDR1 SGHVS and CDR2 FNYEAQ come from the germline V gene. This CDR3 is CASSLQRVGEGYTF. The DNA for the CDR3 is TGTGCCAGCAGCCTCCAGCGTGTGGGAGAGGGCTACACCTTC.

The rearrangement links TRBV19 to TRBJ2-4; 7 nucleotides match TRBD1. This CDR3 spans 16 amino acids. Trimming cost V 4 bases and J 0 bases; bases outside gene matches: 6. Germline CDR1 and CDR2: LNHDA and SQIVND (reference sequence). The CDR3 bases are TGTGCCAGTAGTACACAGGGGATTATAGCCAAAAACATTCAGTACTTC. It codes for CASSTQGIIAKNIQYF.

The CDR3 here is CASSLSTQHF. The CDR3 coding sequence is TGTGCCAGCAGTTTAAGCACCCAGCATTTT. The gene calls are TRBV28 and TRBJ1-5; D is unclear. The ends were cut back, 2 bases at V and 11 bases at J, with 4 bases in the middle. Germline lookup yields CDR1 MDHEN and CDR2 SYDVKM. The CDR3 is 10 amino acids.

The gene calls are TRBV25-1 and TRBJ1-1; 8 bases line up with TRBD1. V trimming: 8 bases; J trimming: 7 bases; junction bases outside the gene matches: 6. Looked up from germline, CDR1 is MGHDK and CDR2 is SYGVNS. The CDR3 runs 12 residues. The CDR3 coding sequence is TGTGCCAGCGCCAGGGGGCAAAGTGAAGCTTTCTTT. This translates into CASARGQSEAFF.

The chain links TRBV11-2 to TRBJ2-7, with TRBD1 as a possible D gene (5 bases). The germline gives CDR1 SGHAT, CDR2 FQNNGV. The CDR3 has 13 residues. V was pared by 1 base and J by 6 bases, with 10 bases between. This CDR3 is CASSLVREREQYF. CDR3 nucleotide sequence: TGTGCCAGCAGCTTAGTCAGGGAACGCGAGCAGTACTTC.

The chain has TRBV6-5 and TRBJ2-1, with 8 bases that match TRBD1. Germline V gives CDR1 MNHEY, CDR2 SVGAGI. The CDR3 sequence is 14 residues long. The V segment lost 4 bases and the J segment 8 bases; nucleotides outside the gene matches: 7. The CDR3 DNA follows: TGTGCCAGCAGTTCCCGGGACAGGTGGGATGAGCAGTTCTTC. This sequence encodes CASSSRDRWDEQFF.

This clone has just one count. The CDR3 reads CAIRKTVSGNTIYF. The DNA of the CDR3 is TGTGCCATCAGGAAGACAGTCTCTGGAAACACCATATATTTT. The chain links TRBV10-3 to TRBJ1-3; D possibly corresponds to TRBD1 (5 bases). CDR3 length equals 14 residues. CDR1 ENHRY and CDR2 SYGVKD come from the germline V gene. V lost 6 bases and J lost 0, with 9 bases in between.

This clone has only one observation. The V gene is TRBV7-9, the J gene TRBJ2-7; D not certain. CDR3 length: 13 residues. CDR1 is SEHNR and CDR2 is FQNEAQ in the germline V gene (reference sequence). V was pared by 5 bases and J by 4 bases, with 12 bases between. CDR3 loop: CASSQLPVYEQYF. CDR3 in DNA: TGTGCCAGCAGCCAACTACCAGTTTACGAGCAGTACTTC.

Here the CDR3 reads CASSVGGANTGELFF. CDR3 nucleotides: TGTGCCAGCAGCGTAGGGGGGGCGAACACCGGGGAGCTGTTTTTT. The chain recombines TRBV9 with TRBJ2-2; tentative D call: TRBD2 (6 bases). Germline loops: CDR1 SGDLS, CDR2 YYNGEE. The CDR3 is 15 residues long. Trimming took 0 bases from V and 0 from J, leaving 6 bases between them.

The chain is built from TRBV7-2 and TRBJ1-2, with a possible D match to TRBD1 (5 bases). V lost 0 bases to trimming and J lost 5 bases, with 10 bases between them. This CDR3 has 14 residues. CDR1 is SGHTA, CDR2 FQGNSA, per germline. The CDR3: CASSLAGQGYGYTF. The CDR3, as DNA: TGTGCCAGCAGCTTAGCAGGCCAGGGTTATGGCTACACCTTC.

This clone has only a few counts. V gene TRBV14 combines with J gene TRBJ1-1; TRBD1 might be the D (6 bases). CDR1 and CDR2 (germline): SGHDN, FVKESK. The V end was cut by 3 bases, the J end by 5 bases, with 16 bases between. The CDR3 sequence is 15 residues long. The CDR3 is CASSQVWGHGTEAFF. DNA of the CDR3: TGTGCCAGCAGCCAGGTCTGGGGGCACGGGACTGAAGCTTTCTTT.

The V call is TRBV12-5, the J call TRBJ2-3; 8 bases are shared with TRBD2. The CDR3 is 16 residues long. The germline gives CDR1 LGHNT, CDR2 FRNRAP. With 5 bases clipped from V and 0 bases from J, the junction kept 7 bases outside the gene matches. The CDR3 here is CASGTIAGPSTDTQYF. DNA of the CDR3: TGTGCTAGTGGTACCATAGCGGGGCCTAGCACAGATACGCAGTATTTT.

The chain links TRBV7-2 to TRBJ2-7; 8 nucleotides agree with TRBD1. J gave up 3 bases and V 4 bases, and 11 bases lay outside the gene matches. This CDR3 spans 16 amino acids. The germline V gene encodes CDR1 SGHTA and CDR2 FQGNSA. CDR3 sequence: CASSSPVARGHYEQYF. CDR3 nucleotide sequence: TGTGCCAGCAGCTCTCCAGTGGCCAGGGGGCACTACGAGCAGTACTTC.